This T cell receptor (beta chain) was identified in a study of identical twins. Donors were all healthy Caucasians. The CDR3 contains 17 residues. TCRdb re-derived calls from the 5' RACE reads in MiXCR, one entry per CDR3 protein. Here the sample spans hundreds of thousands of distinct CDR3 sequences, 12% being singletons. The data were also submitted as part of a second study, on yellow fever vaccine responses in identical twins.

Sequenced material: CD8+ T cells sorted from blood. The TCR comes from a woman between 18 and 30 years old in good health. The chain employs TRBV21-1 and TRBJ2-7; the DNA was not used to check the table's D call, TRBD1. TRBV21-1 corresponds to a pseudogene. CDR3 residues: CARGHFLGQGTFYEQYV. The CDR3 DNA reads as TGTGCCAGGGGTCATTTTCTGGGACAGGGAACCTTCTACGAGCAGTACGTC.